These 10 T cell receptor beta chains were sequenced from one sample in a study of technical replicates of blood from a handful of donors. Method: immunoSEQ multiplex PCR; TCRdb's copy keeps in-frame clones and lacks some. This table holds around 60,000 clones, 90% to 95% found once. Sequenced material: PBMCs. These receptors all come from a human donor in good health. Some clones in this sample may be carry-over from other donors' samples.

The chain joins TRBV27 to TRBJ2-7, with TRBD2 matching 9 bases. V lost 2 bases, J lost 4 bases, and 3 bases stayed unmatched. Germline V gene sequence: CDR1 MNHEY, CDR2 SMNVEV (reference sequence). The CDR3 runs to 14 residues. In nucleotides, the CDR3 is TGTGCCAGCAGTTTAGCGGGAGGGGGGTACGAGCAGTACTTC. It translates to CASSLAGGGYEQYF.

The CDR3 DNA reads as TGTGCCAGCAGCCCTAGGTTCAGGGTAAATGGTGGAAACACCATATATTTT. Protein product: CASSPRFRVNGGNTIYF. The V and J genes are TRBV7-9 and TRBJ1-3, with a weak D call TRBD1 (5 bases). CDR1 and CDR2 from the germline V gene are SEHNR and FQNEAQ (reference sequence). V was cut by 5 bases and J by 3 bases, with 20 bases left in between. The CDR3 consists of 17 residues. Full variable domain (remainder filled in from reference TRBV7-9 and TRBJ1-3): DTGVSQNPRHKITKRGQNVTFRCDPISEHNRLYWYRQTLGQGPEFLTYFQNEAQLEKSRLLSDRFSAERPKGSFSTLEIQRTEQGDSAMYLCASSPRFRVNGGNTIYFGEGSWLTVV.

The chain uses TRBV4-1 and TRBJ1-1, with D tentatively TRBD1 (6 bases). The V and J ends lost 1 base and 0 bases respectively, with 15 bases between them. Germline V gives CDR1 MGHRA, CDR2 YSYEKL. This CDR3 region has 17 residues. The CDR3 reads CASSQGVGGQMNTEAFF. The DNA for the CDR3 is TGCGCCAGCAGCCAAGGGGTAGGGGGTCAGATGAACACTGAAGCTTTCTTT.

The chain uses TRBV2 and TRBJ1-1; TRBD1 might be the D (5 bases). The V and J ends lost 8 bases and 1 base respectively, with 8 bases between them. The germline V gene has CDR1 SNHLY and CDR2 FYNNEI. The CDR3 spans 12 residues. This CDR3 reads CASGTGNTEAFF. CDR3 DNA: TGTGCCAGCGGTACAGGGAACACTGAAGCTTTCTTT.

The V call is TRBV14, the J call TRBJ1-2; 12 bases match TRBD1. CDR3 length: 18 amino acids. Per germline, CDR1 SGHDN and CDR2 FVKESK. Trimming took 1 base from V and 8 from J; bases not matched to a gene: 14. CDR3 nucleotides: TGTGCCAGCAGCCAAGGGAGGGGACAGGGGGCTGTGGCATCCGGCTACACCTTC. The encoded protein is CASSQGRGQGAVASGYTF.

The gene calls are TRBV19 and TRBJ2-7, with 9 bases matching TRBD2. The CDR3 extends over 13 amino acids. V shed 5 bases and J 4 bases; nucleotides not matched to a gene: 3. Germline V gene data show CDR1 as LNHDA and CDR2 as SQIVND (reference sequence). For the CDR3, the DNA is TGTGCCAGTAGTCTGCGGGAGGGGTACGAGCAGTACTTC. It is translated as CASSLREGYEQYF.

The chain joins TRBV18 to TRBJ2-2, with 8 bases that match TRBD2. The junction had 12 bases not matched to a gene; V was cut back by 3 bases and J by 0 bases. This CDR3 has 19 residues. Germline loops: CDR1 KGHSH, CDR2 LQKENI. The CDR3 reads CASSPREILAGTNTGELFF. In DNA form, the CDR3 reads TGTGCCAGCTCACCGCGCGAGATTTTAGCGGGAACGAACACCGGGGAGCTGTTTTTT.

J is TRBJ2-2 and V is TRBV7-9; no definite D call. Trimming shortened V by 9 bases and J by 8 bases, and 13 bases separated the two germline ends. The CDR3 has 12 residues. Germline V gives CDR1 SEHNR, CDR2 FQNEAQ (reference sequence). The CDR3 DNA reads TGTGCCAGTTCCGCGGCGAAAGGGGAGCTGTTTTTT. Translating it yields CASSAAKGELFF.

This clone was detected a few times. The genes are TRBV18 and TRBJ2-1; 15 nucleotides line up with TRBD2. Germline loops: CDR1 KGHSH, CDR2 LQKENI. CDR3 length: 19 residues. The junction had 4 bases not matched to a gene; V was cut back by 1 base and J by 0 bases. CDR3 loop: CASSPLGTSGRSSYNEQFF. The CDR3, as DNA: TGTGCCAGCTCACCACTCGGGACTAGCGGGAGGAGCTCCTACAATGAGCAGTTCTTC.

CDR3 in DNA: TGTGCCAGCACCTCTAGCGGTAGCACAGATACGCAGTATTTT. Protein: CASTSSGSTDTQYF. The V call is TRBV2, the J call TRBJ2-3; the match to TRBD2 covers 7 bases. The CDR3 has 14 residues. V dropped 7 bases and J dropped 0; count of bases not matched to a gene: 4. CDR1 and CDR2 (germline): SNHLY, FYNNEI.